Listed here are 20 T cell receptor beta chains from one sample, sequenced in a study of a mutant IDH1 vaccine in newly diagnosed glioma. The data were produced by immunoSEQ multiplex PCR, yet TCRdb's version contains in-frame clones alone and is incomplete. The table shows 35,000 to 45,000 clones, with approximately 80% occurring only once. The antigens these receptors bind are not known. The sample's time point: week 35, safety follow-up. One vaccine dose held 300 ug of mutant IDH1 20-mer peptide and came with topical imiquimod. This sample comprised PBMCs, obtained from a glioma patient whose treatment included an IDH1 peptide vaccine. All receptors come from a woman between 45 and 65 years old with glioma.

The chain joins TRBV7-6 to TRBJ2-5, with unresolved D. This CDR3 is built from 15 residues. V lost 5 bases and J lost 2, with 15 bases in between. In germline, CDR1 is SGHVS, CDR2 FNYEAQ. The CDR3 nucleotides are TGTGCCAGCAGCCTGAAAGCAGGAACACAAGAGACCCAGTACTTC. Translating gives CASSLKAGTQETQYF.

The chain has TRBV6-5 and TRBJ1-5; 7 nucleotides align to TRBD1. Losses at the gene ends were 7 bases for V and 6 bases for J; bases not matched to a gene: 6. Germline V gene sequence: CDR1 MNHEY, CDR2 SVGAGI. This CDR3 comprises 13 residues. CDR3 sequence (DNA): TGTGCCAGCAAGAAACAGGGGACTCAGCCCCAGCATTTT. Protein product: CASKKQGTQPQHF.

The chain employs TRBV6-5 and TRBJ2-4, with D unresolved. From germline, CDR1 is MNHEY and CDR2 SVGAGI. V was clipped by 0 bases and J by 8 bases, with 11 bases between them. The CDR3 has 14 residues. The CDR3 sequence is CASSYSTGLDIQYF. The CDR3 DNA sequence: TGTGCCAGCAGTTACTCGACCGGGCTGGACATTCAGTACTTC.

The CDR3 coding sequence is TGTGCCAGCAGTTTGGCAGGGAATAACTATGGCTACACCTTC. Protein product: CASSLAGNNYGYTF. The J gene is TRBJ1-2, the V gene TRBV28, with a possible D match to TRBD1 (5 bases). Trimming stripped 3 bases from V and 1 base from J, with 9 bases between. Germline V CDR1 and CDR2: MDHEN, SYDVKM. The CDR3 loop spans 14 amino acids.

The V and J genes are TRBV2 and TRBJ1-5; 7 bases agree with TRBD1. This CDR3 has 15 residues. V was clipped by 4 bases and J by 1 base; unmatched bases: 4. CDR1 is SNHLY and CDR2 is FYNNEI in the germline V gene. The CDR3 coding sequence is TGTGCCAGCAGTGGTGGGGGACAGAGCAATCAGCCCCAGCATTTT. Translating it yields CASSGGGQSNQPQHF.

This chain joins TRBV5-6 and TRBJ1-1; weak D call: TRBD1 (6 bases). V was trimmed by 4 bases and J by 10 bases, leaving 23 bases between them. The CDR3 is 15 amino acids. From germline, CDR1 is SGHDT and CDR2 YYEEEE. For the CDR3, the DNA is TGTGCCAGCAGCCCCTCCCCGGGGGGCGCAGGGGCAGCTTTCTTT. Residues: CASSPSPGGAGAAFF.

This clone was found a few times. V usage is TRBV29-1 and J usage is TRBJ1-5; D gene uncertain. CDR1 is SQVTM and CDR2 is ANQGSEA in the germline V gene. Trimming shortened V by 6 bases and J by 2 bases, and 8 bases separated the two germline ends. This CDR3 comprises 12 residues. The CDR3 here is CSVTYGNQPQHF. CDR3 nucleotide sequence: TGCAGCGTAACCTACGGCAATCAGCCCCAGCATTTT.

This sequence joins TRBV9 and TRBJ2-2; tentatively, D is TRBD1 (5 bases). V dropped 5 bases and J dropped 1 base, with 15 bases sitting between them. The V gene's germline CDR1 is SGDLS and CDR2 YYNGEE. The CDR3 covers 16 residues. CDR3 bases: TGTGCCAGCAGTCTCACCCAGGGATGGAACACCGGGGAGCTGTTTTTT. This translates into CASSLTQGWNTGELFF.

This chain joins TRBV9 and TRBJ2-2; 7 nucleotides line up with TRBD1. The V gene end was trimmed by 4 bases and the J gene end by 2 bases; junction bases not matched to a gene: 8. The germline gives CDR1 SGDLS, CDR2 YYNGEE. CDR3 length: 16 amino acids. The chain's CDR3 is CASSPWGQQNTGELFF. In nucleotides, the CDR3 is TGTGCCAGCAGCCCATGGGGACAGCAAAACACCGGGGAGCTGTTTTTT.

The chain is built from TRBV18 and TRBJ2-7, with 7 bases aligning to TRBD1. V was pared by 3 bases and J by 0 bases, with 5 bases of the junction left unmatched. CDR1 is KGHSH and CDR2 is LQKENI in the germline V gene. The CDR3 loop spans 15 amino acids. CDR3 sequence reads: CASSPTGQSSYEQYF. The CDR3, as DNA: TGTGCCAGCTCACCTACGGGACAGAGCTCCTACGAGCAGTACTTC.

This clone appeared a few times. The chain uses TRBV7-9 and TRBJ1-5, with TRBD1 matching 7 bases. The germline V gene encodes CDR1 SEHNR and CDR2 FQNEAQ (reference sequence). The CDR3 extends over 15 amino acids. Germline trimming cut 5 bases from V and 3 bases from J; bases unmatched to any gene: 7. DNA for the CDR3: TGTGCCAGCAGCCAACCCGGGACAGACAATCAGCCCCAGCATTTT. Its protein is CASSQPGTDNQPQHF.

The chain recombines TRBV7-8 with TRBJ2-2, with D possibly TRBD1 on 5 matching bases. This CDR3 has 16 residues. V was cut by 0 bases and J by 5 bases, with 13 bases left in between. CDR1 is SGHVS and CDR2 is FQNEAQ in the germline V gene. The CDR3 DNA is TGTGCCAGCAGCTTAGCGCTAAGGGGCAGGACCGGGGAGCTGTTTTTT. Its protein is CASSLALRGRTGELFF.

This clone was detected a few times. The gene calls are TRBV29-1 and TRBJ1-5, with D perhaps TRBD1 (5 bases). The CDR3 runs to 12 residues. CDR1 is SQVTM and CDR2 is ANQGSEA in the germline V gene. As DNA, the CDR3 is TGCATCCCCCGGGGGGATAATGAACCCCAGCATTTT. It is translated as CIPRGDNEPQHF. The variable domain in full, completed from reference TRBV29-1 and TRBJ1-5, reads SAVISQKPSRDICQRGTSLTIQCQVDSQVTMMFWYRQQPGQSLTLIATANQGSEATYESGFVIDKFPISRPNLTFSTLTVSNMSPEDSSIYLCIPRGDNEPQHFGDGTRLSIL.

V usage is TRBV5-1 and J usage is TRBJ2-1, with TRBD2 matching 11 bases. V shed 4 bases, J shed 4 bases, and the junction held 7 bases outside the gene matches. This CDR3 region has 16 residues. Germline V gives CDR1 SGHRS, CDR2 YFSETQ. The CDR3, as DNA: TGCGCCAGCAGCACCACTAGCGGGGGTGGATACAATGAGCAGTTCTTC. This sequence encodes CASSTTSGGGYNEQFF.

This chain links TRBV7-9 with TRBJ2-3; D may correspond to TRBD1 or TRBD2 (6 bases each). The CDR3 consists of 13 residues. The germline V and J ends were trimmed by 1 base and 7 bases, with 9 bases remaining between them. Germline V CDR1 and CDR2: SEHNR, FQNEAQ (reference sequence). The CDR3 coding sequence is TGTGCCAGCAGCTTAGGGGGGGCGAATACGCAGTATTTT. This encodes CASSLGGANTQYF.

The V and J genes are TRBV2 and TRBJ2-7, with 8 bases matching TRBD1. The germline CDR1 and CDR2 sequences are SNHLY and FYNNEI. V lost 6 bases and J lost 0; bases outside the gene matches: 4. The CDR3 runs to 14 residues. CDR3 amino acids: CASSGQGGSYEQYF. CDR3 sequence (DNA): TGTGCCAGCAGCGGACAGGGTGGCTCCTACGAGCAGTACTTC.

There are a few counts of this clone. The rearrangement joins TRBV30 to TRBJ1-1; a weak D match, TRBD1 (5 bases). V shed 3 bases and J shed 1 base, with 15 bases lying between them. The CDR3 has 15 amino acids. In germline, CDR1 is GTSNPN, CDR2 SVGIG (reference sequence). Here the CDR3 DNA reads TGTGCCTGGAGGGGGGGGAGGGTGTGGAACACTGAAGCTTTCTTT. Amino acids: CAWRGGRVWNTEAFF. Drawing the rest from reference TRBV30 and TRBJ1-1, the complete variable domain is SQTIHQWPATLVQPVGSPLSLECTVEGTSNPNLYWYRQAAGRGLQLLFYSVGIGQISSEVPQNLSASRPQDRQFILSSKKLLLSDSGFYLCAWRGGRVWNTEAFFGQGTRLTVV.

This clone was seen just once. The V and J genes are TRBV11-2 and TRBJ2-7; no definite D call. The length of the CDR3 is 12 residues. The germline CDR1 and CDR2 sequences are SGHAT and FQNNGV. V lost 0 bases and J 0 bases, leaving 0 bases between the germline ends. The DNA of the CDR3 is TGTGCCAGCAGCTTAGACTCCTACGAGCAGTACTTC. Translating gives CASSLDSYEQYF.

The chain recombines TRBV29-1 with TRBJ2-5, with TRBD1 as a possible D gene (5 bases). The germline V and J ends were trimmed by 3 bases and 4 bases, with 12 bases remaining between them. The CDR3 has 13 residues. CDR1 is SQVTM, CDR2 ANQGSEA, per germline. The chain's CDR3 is CSVDWGRGETQYF. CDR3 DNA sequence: TGCAGCGTTGACTGGGGTAGGGGAGAGACCCAGTACTTC.

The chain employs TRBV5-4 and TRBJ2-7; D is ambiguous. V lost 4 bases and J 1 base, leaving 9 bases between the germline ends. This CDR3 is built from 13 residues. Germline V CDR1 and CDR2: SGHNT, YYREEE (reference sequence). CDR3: CASSIDTSYEQYF. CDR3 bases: TGTGCCAGCAGCATTGACACTTCCTACGAGCAGTACTTC.